This TCR beta chain came from a study of blood T cells in healthy people across ages. For the second PCR, which ran for roughly 7 to 11 cycles, a sample-barcoded 5' primer and a J-beta primer mix were used. MiXCR was run by TCRdb on the 5' RACE reads, yielding one entry per CDR3 protein. The repertoire has about 970,000 distinct CDR3 sequences, 45% to 60% of them found once; the top ten carry about 20%. With 4 bases removed from V and 0 bases from J, the gap between germline ends came to 10 bases. The germline gives CDR1 SQVTM, CDR2 ANQGSEA. This CDR3 is built from 14 residues. The sequence came from a woman aged 55-75 years in good health. Sample: blood. This chain links TRBV29-1 with TRBJ2-1; D not certain. For the CDR3, the DNA is TGCAGCGTTGCCAGCTCTATCTCCTACAATGAGCAGTTCTTC. This codes for CSVASSISYNEQFF.